These 8 T cell receptor beta chains were all obtained from the same sample, sequenced in a study of cytotoxic CD8 clonotypes in ibrutinib-treated CLL. Some clones are missing from TCRdb's copy, which holds only in-frame ones; the method was immunoSEQ multiplex PCR. The sample consists of about 300,000 clones, 67% of them appearing once. The starting material was PBMCs, obtained after 36 months of ibrutinib treatment. The origin of the receptors is a human donor with chronic lymphocytic leukemia.

The V and J genes are TRBV9 and TRBJ2-5; 11 positions agree with TRBD1. V trimming: 3 bases; J trimming: 6 bases; junction bases outside the gene matches: 4. Germline CDR1 and CDR2: SGDLS and YYNGEE. The CDR3 has 14 residues. The CDR3 DNA reads as TGTGCCAGCAGCGCAGGACAGGGGGCGCAGACCCAGTACTTC. Protein: CASSAGQGAQTQYF.

The J gene is TRBJ2-5, the V gene TRBV6-6, with 11 bases lining up with TRBD2. V dropped 6 bases and J dropped 11; count of bases not matched to a gene: 17. This CDR3 is 16 amino acids long. Germline V lookup: CDR1 MNHNY, CDR2 SVGAGI (reference sequence). The CDR3 here is CASSLDSGRAGKEQYF. CDR3 sequence (DNA): TGTGCCAGCAGCCTAGATAGCGGGAGGGCCGGCAAAGAGCAGTACTTC.

This clone was counted a single time. This chain connects TRBV2 to TRBJ2-5, with 9 bases that match TRBD2. Germline trimming cut 3 bases from V and 5 bases from J; bases unmatched to any gene: 7. Germline assignment: CDR1 SNHLY and CDR2 FYNNEI. This CDR3 is 15 amino acids long. The CDR3 loop reads CASSEWLAGRETQYF. CDR3 sequence (DNA): TGTGCCAGCAGTGAGTGGCTAGCGGGGAGGGAGACCCAGTACTTC.

V usage is TRBV4-1 and J usage is TRBJ1-5; unclear D gene. Germline CDR1 is MGHRA and CDR2 is YSYEKL. V was clipped by 0 bases and J by 4 bases, with 13 bases between them. The CDR3 is 16 amino acids. CDR3 in amino acids: CASSQDPLPSNQPQHF. DNA of the CDR3: TGCGCCAGCAGCCAAGACCCCCTTCCCAGTAATCAGCCCCAGCATTTT.

V and J are TRBV10-1 and TRBJ2-3; 14 nucleotides align to TRBD2. Germline V gene data show CDR1 as WNHNN and CDR2 as SYGVQD (reference sequence). J lost 0 bases, V lost 3 bases, and 2 bases had no gene match. The CDR3 runs 17 residues. The CDR3 protein is CASSDGTSGGSTDTQYF. DNA for the CDR3: TGCGCCAGCAGTGATGGGACTAGCGGGGGAAGCACAGATACGCAGTATTTT.

This clone was recorded once. This chain links TRBV2 with TRBJ2-3; D gene unclear. Germline CDR1 is SNHLY and CDR2 is FYNNEI. V lost 2 bases and J 5 bases, leaving 5 bases between the germline ends. The CDR3 covers 12 residues. CDR3 nucleotide sequence: TGTGCCAGCAGTGAAACGGGAGATACGCAGTATTTT. It encodes CASSETGDTQYF.

The chain combines TRBV4-1 with TRBJ1-2; D unclear. Looked up from germline, CDR1 is MGHRA and CDR2 is YSYEKL. Trimming shortened V by 0 bases and J by 5 bases, and 10 bases separated the two germline ends. The CDR3 runs to 14 residues. The CDR3 region is CASSQDPLLYGYTF. The CDR3 DNA follows: TGCGCCAGCAGCCAAGATCCTCTGCTTTATGGCTACACCTTC.

The V gene is TRBV5-1, the J gene TRBJ1-5; weak D call: TRBD1 (6 bases). The V end lost 4 bases, the J end lost 3 bases, and 14 bases lay between the germline ends. The CDR3 covers 15 residues. Germline CDR1 and CDR2: SGHRS and YFSETQ. The CDR3 protein is CASSPGGITNQPQHF. DNA for the CDR3: TGCGCCAGCAGCCCGGGGGGCATTACCAATCAGCCCCAGCATTTT.